Listed below are T cell receptor beta chains from one sample, sequenced in a study of cytomegalovirus exposure and HLA in healthy donors. Only in-frame clones appear in the TCRdb table, and some are missing; sequencing was by immunoSEQ multiplex PCR. The sample consists of tens of thousands of clones, approximately 80% of them appearing once. Material for sequencing was PBMCs. The receptors were sampled from a female donor in good health and CMV-seronegative. The CDR3 runs from the conserved cysteine through the conserved F or W. D genes are given only for firm matches. The size of a clone is reported for some rows only, either as once, few or many, or as a class for expanded clones.

TRBV7-9	-	-	TRBJ2-1	CASSLRRVTTRNEQFF	TGTGCCAGCAGCTTAAGGAGGGTGACTACTCGGAATGAGCAGTTCTTC
TRBV6-6	-	-	TRBJ1-2	CASSREDSYGYTF	TGTGCCAGCAGTCGGGAGGACAGCTATGGCTACACCTTC
TRBV27	few	-	TRBJ1-2	CPIAELNYGYTF	TGTCCAATAGCAGAACTGAACTATGGCTACACCTTC
TRBV7-9	-	-	TRBJ1-5	CASSLAGGSNQPQHF	TGTGCCAGCAGCTTAGCAGGGGGAAGCAATCAGCCCCAGCATTTT
TRBV5-8	-	TRBD2	TRBJ2-1	CASDRAGARSNEQFF	TGTGCCAGTGATAGAGCGGGAGCCCGCTCCAATGAGCAGTTCTTC
TRBV19	-	-	TRBJ1-1	CASSIGGLEAEAFF	TGTGCCAGTAGTATAGGGGGGCTTGAAGCTGAAGCTTTCTTT
TRBV19	-	TRBD2	TRBJ2-3	CASSHWGLAGSADTQYF	TGTGCCAGTAGCCACTGGGGACTAGCGGGTTCGGCAGATACGCAGTATTTT
TRBV7-2	-	TRBD2	TRBJ2-7	CASSLGTSGWYEQYF	TGTGCCAGCAGCTTAGGGACTAGCGGTTGGTACGAGCAGTACTTC
TRBV9	-	-	TRBJ1-3	CASSPMKGDTIYF	TGTGCCAGCAGCCCCATGAAAGGGGACACCATATATTTT
TRBV7-8	-	TRBD1	TRBJ2-3	CASSPQQGRSTDTQYF	TGTGCCAGCAGCCCACAACAGGGGCGGTCAACAGATACGCAGTATTTT
TRBV19	-	TRBD1	TRBJ2-5	CASSTMGGTGTQETQYF	TGTGCCAGTAGTACGATGGGGGGGACAGGGACCCAAGAGACCCAGTACTTC
TRBV9	-	TRBD2	TRBJ2-7	CASSAGTSGGEEYF	TGTGCCAGCAGCGCCGGGACTAGCGGGGGGGAGGAGTACTTC
TRBV28	-	-	TRBJ1-3	CASSLSAYSGNTIYF	TGTGCCAGCAGTTTGAGCGCTTACTCTGGAAACACCATATATTTT
TRBV27	-	-	TRBJ2-6	CASSPLGEGPKSGANVLTF	TGTGCCAGCAGTCCGTTAGGAGAGGGCCCAAAATCTGGGGCCAACGTCCTGACTTTC
TRBV5-1	-	-	TRBJ1-1	CASSGVGSATEAFF	TGCGCCAGCTCGGGGGTGGGTTCCGCTACTGAAGCTTTCTTT
TRBV28	-	-	TRBJ2-3	CASSEGASTQYF	TGTGCCAGCAGTGAAGGGGCGAGTACGCAGTATTTT
TRBV2	-	-	TRBJ1-4	CANTQGGGEKLFF	TGTGCCAACACACAGGGTGGTGGCGAAAAACTGTTTTTT
TRBV28	-	-	TRBJ2-7	CASSRTSVGYEQYF	TGTGCCAGCAGTCGGACATCGGTTGGGTACGAGCAGTACTTC
TRBV19	-	-	TRBJ1-1	CASSMGRVSTEAFF	TGTGCCAGTAGTATGGGTCGGGTATCCACTGAAGCTTTCTTT
TRBV23-1	once	TRBD1	TRBJ1-5	CAGPTGVGEQPQHF	TGCGCCGGACCGACAGGGGTAGGAGAACAGCCCCAGCATTTT
TRBV28	-	-	TRBJ1-3	CASSSGVAAGNTIYF	TGTGCCAGCAGTTCAGGGGTCGCCGCTGGAAACACCATATATTTT
TRBV7-2	-	TRBD2	TRBJ2-3	CASAQYILAGGSTDTQYF	TGTGCCAGCGCTCAATATATACTAGCGGGAGGGAGCACAGATACGCAGTATTTT
TRBV9	-	-	TRBJ2-2	CASSPQGSGGELFF	TGTGCCAGCAGTCCACAGGGTTCCGGCGGGGAGCTGTTTTTT
TRBV7-2	-	-	TRBJ1-2	CASSRQATNYGYTF	TGTGCCAGCAGTAGACAGGCGACGAACTATGGCTACACCTTC
TRBV5-1	-	TRBD1	TRBJ1-4	CASSLGQGVYEKLFF	TGCGCCAGCAGCTTGGGACAGGGTGTATATGAAAAACTGTTTTTT
TRBV7-2	once	TRBD2	TRBJ2-1	CASSLKRLAGVHNEQFF	TGTGCCAGCAGCTTAAAAAGGCTAGCGGGAGTCCACAATGAGCAGTTCTTC
TRBV12-2	-	-	TRBJ1-2	CASRSRTDNYGYTF	TGTGCAAGTCGCTCTAGGACAGACAACTATGGCTACACCTTC
TRBV2	few	-	TRBJ1-2	CASSTGSTTYYGYTF	TGTGCCAGCAGCACCGGGTCCACCACCTACTATGGCTACACCTTC
TRBV2	-	TRBD1	TRBJ1-2	CASQAGGWRNAGYTF	TGTGCCAGCCAAGCAGGGGGTTGGCGGAATGCGGGCTACACCTTC
TRBV6-5	-	TRBD1	TRBJ1-1	CASSYSGTENTEAFF	TGTGCCAGCAGTTACTCGGGGACAGAGAACACTGAAGCTTTCTTT
TRBV19	few	TRBD2	TRBJ2-7	CASSVTSGRHTSYEQYF	TGTGCCAGTAGTGTGACTAGCGGGAGGCATACCTCCTACGAGCAGTACTTC
TRBV29-1	-	-	TRBJ2-5	CSVATTGETQYF	TGCAGCGTTGCGACAACGGGGGAGACCCAGTACTTC
TRBV29-1	-	-	TRBJ1-1	CSVEAAGATTEAFF	TGCAGCGTTGAAGCGGCAGGGGCTACGACTGAAGCTTTCTTT
TRBV11-2	-	-	TRBJ2-4	CASSLEPVGAKNIQYF	TGTGCCAGCAGCTTAGAGCCGGTGGGCGCCAAAAACATTCAGTACTTC
TRBV5-1	-	TRBD2	TRBJ2-5	CASSLGLAGGPGKTQYF	TGCGCCAGCAGCTTGGGACTAGCGGGGGGACCGGGGAAGACCCAGTACTTC
TRBV2	once	-	TRBJ2-3	CASSEGAGRQYF	TGTGCCAGCAGTGAAGGGGCGGGGCGACAGTATTTT
TRBV11-2	-	-	TRBJ2-1	CASSLQGKTLNEQFF	TGTGCCAGCAGCTTACAGGGGAAGACTTTGAATGAGCAGTTCTTC
TRBV9	-	TRBD2	TRBJ2-3	CASSVVGTSGGANTQYF	TGTGCCAGCAGCGTAGTGGGGACTAGCGGGGGGGCAAATACGCAGTATTTT
TRBV19	-	-	TRBJ2-3	CASSTPSGTDTQYF	TGTGCCAGTAGTACCCCTAGCGGCACAGATACGCAGTATTTT
TRBV21-1	-	-	TRBJ2-7	CASSTRSQDRERYEQYF	TGTGCCAGCAGCACCCGATCCCAGGACAGGGAACGCTACGAGCAGTACTTC
TRBV28	-	-	TRBJ1-5	CASLGEFENQPQHF	TGTGCCAGCTTGGGAGAGTTCGAGAATCAGCCCCAGCATTTT
TRBV28	-	-	TRBJ1-1	CASSLPPVNTEAFF	TGTGCCAGCAGTTTACCCCCAGTGAACACTGAAGCTTTCTTT
TRBV7-3	-	TRBD2	TRBJ2-5	CASSLGLAEQETQYF	TGTGCCAGCAGCTTAGGCCTAGCGGAACAAGAGACCCAGTACTTC
TRBV29-1	-	-	TRBJ2-3	CSVVARGNTDTQYF	TGCAGCGTTGTAGCGCGGGGCAACACAGATACGCAGTATTTT
TRBV30	-	TRBD1	TRBJ2-1	CAWAGTGGNEQFF	TGTGCCTGGGCCGGGACAGGGGGCAATGAGCAGTTCTTC
TRBV10-3	-	TRBD1	TRBJ2-7	CAIRAGTGVYEQYF	TGTGCCATCAGGGCCGGGACAGGGGTTTACGAGCAGTACTTC
TRBV9	-	TRBD1	TRBJ2-7	CASSPRTGGTYEQYF	TGTGCCAGCAGCCCAAGGACAGGGGGCACGTACGAGCAGTACTTC
TRBV7-3	-	TRBD1	TRBJ1-2	CASSSIKQGGYGYTF	TGTGCCAGCAGCTCCATCAAACAGGGGGGCTATGGCTACACCTTC
TRBV2	-	-	TRBJ2-7	CASNLGSGVGYEQYF	TGTGCCAGCAACCTGGGGTCGGGGGTCGGCTACGAGCAGTACTTC
TRBV7-3	-	-	TRBJ2-2	CASSLAANTGELFF	TGTGCCAGCAGCTTAGCGGCGAACACCGGGGAGCTGTTTTTT
TRBV30	few	-	TRBJ2-7	CAWSVSTGYEQYF	TGTGCCTGGAGTGTTTCAACAGGGTACGAGCAGTACTTC
TRBV7-3	-	-	TRBJ2-1	CASSLPPRDEQFF	TGTGCCAGCAGCCTACCTCCCCGCGATGAGCAGTTCTTC
TRBV6-6	few	-	TRBJ1-2	CAAGPYNYGYTF	TGTGCCGCAGGGCCCTACAACTATGGCTACACCTTC